The source of this TCR beta chain is a study of control samples from healthy donors and cancer patients. Germline V CDR1 and CDR2: SGHVS, FQNEAQ. V was clipped by 2 bases and J by 5 bases, with 9 bases between them. CDR3 length equals 13 residues. Assay used: immunoSEQ multiplex PCR; TCRdb lists only in-frame clones, some missing. The sample records fewer than 200,000 clones, just over 90% being singletons. This clonotype originated in a woman aged 55-69 years in good health. The J gene is TRBJ2-5, the V gene TRBV7-8, with a weak D call TRBD1 (5 bases). The sequenced material came from blood. The CDR3 nucleotides are TGTGCCAGCAGCTTATCCTCAGGGGAGACCCAGTACTTC. This gives the protein CASSLSSGETQYF.